This T cell receptor beta chain originates from a study of blood T cell repertoires in COVID-19. TCRdb's copy holds only in-frame clones and misses some; the assay was immunoSEQ multiplex PCR. The data show 130,000 or so clones, roughly nine tenths seen once. Per germline, CDR1 SNHLY and CDR2 FYNNEI. CDR3 size: 14 residues. V dropped 5 bases and J dropped 4 bases, with 12 bases sitting between them. The sequence came from an older woman with COVID-19, enrolled during active disease. The V call is TRBV2, the J call TRBJ1-5, with D tentatively TRBD1 (6 bases). The sample comprised peripheral blood. CDR3 amino acids: CASSPDTGNQPQHF. The CDR3 DNA is TGTGCCAGCAGTCCAGACACAGGGAATCAGCCCCAGCATTTT.